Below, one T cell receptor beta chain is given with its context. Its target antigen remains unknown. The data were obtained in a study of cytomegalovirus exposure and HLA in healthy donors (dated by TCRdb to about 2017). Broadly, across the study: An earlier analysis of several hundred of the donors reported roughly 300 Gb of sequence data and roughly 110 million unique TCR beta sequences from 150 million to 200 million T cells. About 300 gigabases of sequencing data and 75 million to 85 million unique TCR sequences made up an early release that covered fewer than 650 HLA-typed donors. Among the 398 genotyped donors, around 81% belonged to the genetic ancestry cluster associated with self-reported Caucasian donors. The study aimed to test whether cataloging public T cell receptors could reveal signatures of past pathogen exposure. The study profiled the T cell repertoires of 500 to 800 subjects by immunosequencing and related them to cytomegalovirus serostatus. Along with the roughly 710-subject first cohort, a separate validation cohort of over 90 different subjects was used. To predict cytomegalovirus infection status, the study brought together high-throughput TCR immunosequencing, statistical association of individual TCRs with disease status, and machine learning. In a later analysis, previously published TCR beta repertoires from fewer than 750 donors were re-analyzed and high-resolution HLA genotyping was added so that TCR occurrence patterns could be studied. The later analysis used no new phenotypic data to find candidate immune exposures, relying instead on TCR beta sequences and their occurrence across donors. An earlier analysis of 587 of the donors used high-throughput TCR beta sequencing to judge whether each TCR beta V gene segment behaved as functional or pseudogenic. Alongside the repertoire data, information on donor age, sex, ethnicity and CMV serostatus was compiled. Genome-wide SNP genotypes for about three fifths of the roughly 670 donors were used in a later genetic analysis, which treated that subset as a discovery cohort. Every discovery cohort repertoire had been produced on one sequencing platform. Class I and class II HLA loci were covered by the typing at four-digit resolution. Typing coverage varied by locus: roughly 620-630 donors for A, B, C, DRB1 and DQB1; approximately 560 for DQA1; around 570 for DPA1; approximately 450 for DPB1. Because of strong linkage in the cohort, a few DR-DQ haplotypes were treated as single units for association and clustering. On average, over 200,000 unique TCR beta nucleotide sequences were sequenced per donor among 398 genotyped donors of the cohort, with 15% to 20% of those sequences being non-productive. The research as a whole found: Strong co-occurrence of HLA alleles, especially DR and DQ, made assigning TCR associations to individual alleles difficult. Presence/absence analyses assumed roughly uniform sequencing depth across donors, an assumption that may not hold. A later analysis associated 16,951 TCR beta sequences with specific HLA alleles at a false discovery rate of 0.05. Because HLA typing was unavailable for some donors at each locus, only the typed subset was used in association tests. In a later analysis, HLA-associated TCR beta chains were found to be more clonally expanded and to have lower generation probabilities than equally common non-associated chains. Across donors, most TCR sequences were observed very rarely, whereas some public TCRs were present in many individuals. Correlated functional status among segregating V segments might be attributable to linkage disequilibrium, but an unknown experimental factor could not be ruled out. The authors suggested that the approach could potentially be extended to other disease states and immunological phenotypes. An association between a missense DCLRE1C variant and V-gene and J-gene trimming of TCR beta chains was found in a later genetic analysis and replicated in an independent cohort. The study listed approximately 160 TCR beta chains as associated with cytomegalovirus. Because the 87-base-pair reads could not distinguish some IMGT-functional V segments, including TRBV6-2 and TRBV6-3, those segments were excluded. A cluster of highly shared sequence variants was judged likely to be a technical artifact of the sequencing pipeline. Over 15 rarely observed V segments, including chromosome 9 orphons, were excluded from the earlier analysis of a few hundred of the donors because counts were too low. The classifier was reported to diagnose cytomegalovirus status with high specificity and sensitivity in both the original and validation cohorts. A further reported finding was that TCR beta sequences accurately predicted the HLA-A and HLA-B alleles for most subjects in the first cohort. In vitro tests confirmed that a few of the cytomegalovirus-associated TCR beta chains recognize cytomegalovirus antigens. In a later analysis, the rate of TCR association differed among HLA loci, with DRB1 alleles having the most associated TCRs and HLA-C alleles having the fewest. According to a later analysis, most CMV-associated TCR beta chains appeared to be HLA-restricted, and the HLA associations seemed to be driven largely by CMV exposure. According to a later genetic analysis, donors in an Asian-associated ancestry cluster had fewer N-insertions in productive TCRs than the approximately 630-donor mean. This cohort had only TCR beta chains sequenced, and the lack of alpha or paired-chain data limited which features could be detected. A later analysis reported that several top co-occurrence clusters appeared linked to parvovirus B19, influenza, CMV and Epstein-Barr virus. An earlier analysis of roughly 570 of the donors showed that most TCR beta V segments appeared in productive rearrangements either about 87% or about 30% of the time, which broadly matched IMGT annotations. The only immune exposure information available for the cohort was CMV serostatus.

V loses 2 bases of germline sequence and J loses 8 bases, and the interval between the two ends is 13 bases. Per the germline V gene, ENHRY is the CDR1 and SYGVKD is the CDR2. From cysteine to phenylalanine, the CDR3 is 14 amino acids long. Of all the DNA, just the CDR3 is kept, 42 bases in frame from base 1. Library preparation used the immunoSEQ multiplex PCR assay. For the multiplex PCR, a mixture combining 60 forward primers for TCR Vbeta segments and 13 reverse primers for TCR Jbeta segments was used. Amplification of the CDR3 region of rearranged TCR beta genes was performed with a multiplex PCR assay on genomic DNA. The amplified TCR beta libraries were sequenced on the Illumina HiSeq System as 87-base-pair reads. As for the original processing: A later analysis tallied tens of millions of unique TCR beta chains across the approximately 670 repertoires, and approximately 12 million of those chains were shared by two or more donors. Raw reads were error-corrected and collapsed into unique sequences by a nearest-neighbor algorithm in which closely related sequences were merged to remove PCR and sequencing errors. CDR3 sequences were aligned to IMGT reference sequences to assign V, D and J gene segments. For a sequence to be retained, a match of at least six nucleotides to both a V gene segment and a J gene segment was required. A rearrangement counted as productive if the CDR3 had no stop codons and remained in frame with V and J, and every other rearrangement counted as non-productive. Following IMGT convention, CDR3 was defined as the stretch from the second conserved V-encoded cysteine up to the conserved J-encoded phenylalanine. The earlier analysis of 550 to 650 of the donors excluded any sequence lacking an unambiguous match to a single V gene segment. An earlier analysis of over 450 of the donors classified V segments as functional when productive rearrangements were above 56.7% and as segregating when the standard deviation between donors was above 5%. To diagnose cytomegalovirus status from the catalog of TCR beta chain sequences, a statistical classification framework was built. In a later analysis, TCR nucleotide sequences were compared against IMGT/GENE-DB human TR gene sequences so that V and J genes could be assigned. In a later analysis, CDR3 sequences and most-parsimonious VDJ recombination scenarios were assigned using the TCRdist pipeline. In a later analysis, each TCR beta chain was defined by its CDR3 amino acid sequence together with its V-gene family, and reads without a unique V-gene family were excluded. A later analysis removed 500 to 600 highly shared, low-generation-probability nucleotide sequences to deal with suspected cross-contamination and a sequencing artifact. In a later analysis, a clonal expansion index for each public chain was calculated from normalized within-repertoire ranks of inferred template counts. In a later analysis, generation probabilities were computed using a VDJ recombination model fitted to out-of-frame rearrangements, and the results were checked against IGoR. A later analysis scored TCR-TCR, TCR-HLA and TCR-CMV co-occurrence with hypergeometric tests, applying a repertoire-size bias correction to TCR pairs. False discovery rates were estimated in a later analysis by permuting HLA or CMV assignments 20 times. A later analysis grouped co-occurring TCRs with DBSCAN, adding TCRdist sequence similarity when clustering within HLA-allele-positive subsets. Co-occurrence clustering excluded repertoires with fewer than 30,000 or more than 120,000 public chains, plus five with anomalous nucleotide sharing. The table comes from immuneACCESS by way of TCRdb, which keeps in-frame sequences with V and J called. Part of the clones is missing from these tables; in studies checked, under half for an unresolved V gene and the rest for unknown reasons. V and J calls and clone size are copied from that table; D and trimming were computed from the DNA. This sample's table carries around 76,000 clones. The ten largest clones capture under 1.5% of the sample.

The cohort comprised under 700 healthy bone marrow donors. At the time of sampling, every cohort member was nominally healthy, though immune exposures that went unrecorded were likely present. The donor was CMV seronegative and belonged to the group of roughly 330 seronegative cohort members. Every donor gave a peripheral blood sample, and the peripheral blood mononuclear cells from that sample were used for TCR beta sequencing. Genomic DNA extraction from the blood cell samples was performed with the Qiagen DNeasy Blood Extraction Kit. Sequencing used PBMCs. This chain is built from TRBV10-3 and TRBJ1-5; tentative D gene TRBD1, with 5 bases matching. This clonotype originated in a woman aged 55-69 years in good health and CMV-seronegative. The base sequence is TGTGCCATCAGTGAGATGGGGGAGGTGGAGCCCCAGCATTTT. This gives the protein CAISEMGEVEPQHF.